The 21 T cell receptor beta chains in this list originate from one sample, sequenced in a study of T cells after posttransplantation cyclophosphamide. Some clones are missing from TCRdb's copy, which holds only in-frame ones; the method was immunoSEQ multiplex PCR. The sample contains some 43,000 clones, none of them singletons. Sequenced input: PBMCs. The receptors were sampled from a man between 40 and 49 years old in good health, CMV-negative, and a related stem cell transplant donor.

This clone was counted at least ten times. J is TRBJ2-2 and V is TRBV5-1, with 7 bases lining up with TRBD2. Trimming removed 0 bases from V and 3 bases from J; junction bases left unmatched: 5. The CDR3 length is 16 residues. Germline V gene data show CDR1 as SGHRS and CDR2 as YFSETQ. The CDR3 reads CASSLVGRGDTGELFF. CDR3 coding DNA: TGCGCCAGCAGCTTGGTTGGGAGGGGCGACACCGGGGAGCTGTTTTTT.

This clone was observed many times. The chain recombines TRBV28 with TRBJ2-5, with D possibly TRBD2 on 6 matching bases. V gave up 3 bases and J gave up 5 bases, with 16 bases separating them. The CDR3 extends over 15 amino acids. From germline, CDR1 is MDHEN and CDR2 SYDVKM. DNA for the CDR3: TGTGCCAGCAGTTTCGTGGGTCCAGGAGGGGAGACCCAGTACTTC. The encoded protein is CASSFVGPGGETQYF.

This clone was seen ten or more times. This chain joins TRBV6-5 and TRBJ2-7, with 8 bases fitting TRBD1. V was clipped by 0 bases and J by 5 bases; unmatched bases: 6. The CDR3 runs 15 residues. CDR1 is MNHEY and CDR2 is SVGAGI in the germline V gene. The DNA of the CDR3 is TGTGCCAGCAGTTACTCAGGGCAGGGGGCGGACGAGCAGTACTTC. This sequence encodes CASSYSGQGADEQYF.

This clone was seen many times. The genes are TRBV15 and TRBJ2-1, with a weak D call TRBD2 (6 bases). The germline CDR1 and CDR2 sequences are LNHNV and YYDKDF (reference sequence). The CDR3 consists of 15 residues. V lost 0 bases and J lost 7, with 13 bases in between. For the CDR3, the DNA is TGTGCCACCAGCAGAGATCAGGCGCGGGGAAATGAGCAGTTCTTC. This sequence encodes CATSRDQARGNEQFF.

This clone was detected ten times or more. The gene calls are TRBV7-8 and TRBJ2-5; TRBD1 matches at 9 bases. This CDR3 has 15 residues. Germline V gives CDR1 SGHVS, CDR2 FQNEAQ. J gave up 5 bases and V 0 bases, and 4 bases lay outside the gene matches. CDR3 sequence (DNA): TGTGCCAGCAGCTTAGCACAGGGGGCTACGGAGACCCAGTACTTC. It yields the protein CASSLAQGATETQYF. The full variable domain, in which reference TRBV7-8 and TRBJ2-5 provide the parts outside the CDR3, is GAGVSQSPRYKVAKRGQDVALRCDPISGHVSLFWYQQALGQGPEFLTYFQNEAQLDKSGLPSDRFFAERPEGSVSTLKIQRTQQEDSAVYLCASSLAQGATETQYFGPGTRLLVL.

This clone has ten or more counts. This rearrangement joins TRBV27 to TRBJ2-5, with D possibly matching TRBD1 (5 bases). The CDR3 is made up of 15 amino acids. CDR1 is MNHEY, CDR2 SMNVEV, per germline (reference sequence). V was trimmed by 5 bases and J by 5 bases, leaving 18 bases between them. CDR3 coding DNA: TGTGCCAGCAGTGCCCTGAATGGGGCTGGGGAGACCCAGTACTTC. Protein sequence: CASSALNGAGETQYF.

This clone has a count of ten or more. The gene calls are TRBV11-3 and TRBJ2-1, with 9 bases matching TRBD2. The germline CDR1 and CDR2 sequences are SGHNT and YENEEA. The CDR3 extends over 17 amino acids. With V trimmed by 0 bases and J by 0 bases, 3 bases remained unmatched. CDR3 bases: TGTGCCAGCAGCTTAGATTCTAGCGGGGCCTCCTACAATGAGCAGTTCTTC. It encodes CASSLDSSGASYNEQFF.

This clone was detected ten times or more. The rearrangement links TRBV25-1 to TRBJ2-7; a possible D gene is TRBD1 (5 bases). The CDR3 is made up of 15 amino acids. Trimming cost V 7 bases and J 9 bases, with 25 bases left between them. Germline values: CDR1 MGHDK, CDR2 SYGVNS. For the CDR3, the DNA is TGTGCCAGCATAAAATCAGGGCTTCCAGACTCGGGGCAGTACTTC. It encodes CASIKSGLPDSGQYF.

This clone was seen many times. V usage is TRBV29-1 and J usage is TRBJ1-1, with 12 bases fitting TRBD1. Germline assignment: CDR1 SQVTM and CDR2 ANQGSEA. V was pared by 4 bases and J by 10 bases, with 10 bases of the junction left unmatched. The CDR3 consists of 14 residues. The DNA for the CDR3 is TGCAGCGTTGGAATTGCGGGACAGGGGGCAGGAGCTTTCTTT. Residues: CSVGIAGQGAGAFF.

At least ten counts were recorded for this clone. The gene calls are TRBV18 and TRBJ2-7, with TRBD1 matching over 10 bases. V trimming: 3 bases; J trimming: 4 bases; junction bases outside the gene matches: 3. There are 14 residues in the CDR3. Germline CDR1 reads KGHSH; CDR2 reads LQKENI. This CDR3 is CASSPTGQGYEQYF. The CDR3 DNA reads TGTGCCAGCTCACCGACGGGACAGGGGTACGAGCAGTACTTC.

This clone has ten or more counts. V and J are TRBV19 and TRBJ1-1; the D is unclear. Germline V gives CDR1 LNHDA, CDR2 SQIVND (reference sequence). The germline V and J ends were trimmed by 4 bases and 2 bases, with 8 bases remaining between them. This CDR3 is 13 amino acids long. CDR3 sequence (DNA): TGTGCCAGTAGTACCCGGGAAAACACTGAAGCTTTCTTT. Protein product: CASSTRENTEAFF. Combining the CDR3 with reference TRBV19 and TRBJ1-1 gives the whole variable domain DGGITQSPKYLFRKEGQNVTLSCEQNLNHDAMYWYRQDPGQGLRLIYYSQIVNDFQKGDIAEGYSVSREKKESFPLTVTSAQKNPTAFYLCASSTRENTEAFFGQGTRLTVV.

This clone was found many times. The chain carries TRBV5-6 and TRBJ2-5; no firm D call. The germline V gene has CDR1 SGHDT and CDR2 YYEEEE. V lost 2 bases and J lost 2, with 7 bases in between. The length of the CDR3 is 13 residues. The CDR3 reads CASSFLVQETQYF. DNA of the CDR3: TGTGCCAGCAGCTTTTTAGTGCAAGAGACCCAGTACTTC.

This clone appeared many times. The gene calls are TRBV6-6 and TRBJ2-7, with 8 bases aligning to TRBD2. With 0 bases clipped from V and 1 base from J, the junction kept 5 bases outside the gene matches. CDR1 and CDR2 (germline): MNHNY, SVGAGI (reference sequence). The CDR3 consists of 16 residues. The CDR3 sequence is CASSYSLREGSYEQYF. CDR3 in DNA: TGTGCCAGCAGTTACTCGTTACGGGAGGGTTCCTACGAGCAGTACTTC.

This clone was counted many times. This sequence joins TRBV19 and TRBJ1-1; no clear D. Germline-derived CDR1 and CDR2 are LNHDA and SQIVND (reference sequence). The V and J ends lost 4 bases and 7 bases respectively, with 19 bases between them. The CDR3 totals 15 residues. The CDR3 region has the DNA TGTGCCAGTAGTAGAAATCCGCGGGGTAGCAGTGAAGCTTTCTTT. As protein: CASSRNPRGSSEAFF.

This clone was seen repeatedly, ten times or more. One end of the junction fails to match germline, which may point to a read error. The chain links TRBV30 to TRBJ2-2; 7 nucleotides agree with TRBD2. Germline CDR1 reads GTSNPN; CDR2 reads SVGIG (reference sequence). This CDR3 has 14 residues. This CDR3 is CAGRGLQDAGELFF. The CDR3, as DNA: TGTGCCGGGAGGGGACTCCAGGACGCCGGGGAGCTGTTTTTT.

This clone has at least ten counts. DNA of the CDR3: TGTGCCAGCAGCTTCGGGGGAGGTTACAATGAGCAGTTCTTC. Protein: CASSFGGGYNEQFF. The V call is TRBV7-3, the J call TRBJ2-1, with TRBD2 as a possible D gene (6 bases). Trimming pared 3 bases from V and 4 bases from J, leaving 10 bases between. The CDR3 has 14 residues. Looked up from germline, CDR1 is SGHTA and CDR2 is FQGTGA.

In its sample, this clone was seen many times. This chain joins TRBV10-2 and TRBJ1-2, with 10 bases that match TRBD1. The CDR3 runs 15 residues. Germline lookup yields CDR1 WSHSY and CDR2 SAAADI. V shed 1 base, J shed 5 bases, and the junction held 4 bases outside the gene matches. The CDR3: CASSELTDRGYGYTF. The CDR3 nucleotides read TGCGCCAGCAGTGAGTTGACGGACAGGGGGTATGGCTACACCTTC.

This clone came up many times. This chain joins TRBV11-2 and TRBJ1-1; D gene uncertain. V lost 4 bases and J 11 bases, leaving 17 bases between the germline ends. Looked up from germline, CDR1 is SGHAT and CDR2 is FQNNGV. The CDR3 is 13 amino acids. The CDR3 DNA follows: TGTGCCAGCAGCTCTCATGAGGGTGGAGGGGCTTTCTTT. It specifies CASSSHEGGGAFF.

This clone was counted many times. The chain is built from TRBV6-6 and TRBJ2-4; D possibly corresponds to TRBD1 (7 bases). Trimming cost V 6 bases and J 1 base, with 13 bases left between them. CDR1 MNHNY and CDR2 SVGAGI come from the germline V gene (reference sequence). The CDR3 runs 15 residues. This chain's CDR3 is CASSAGGSAKNIQYF. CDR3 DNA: TGTGCCAGCAGCGCAGGGGGGTCGGCCAAAAACATTCAGTACTTC.

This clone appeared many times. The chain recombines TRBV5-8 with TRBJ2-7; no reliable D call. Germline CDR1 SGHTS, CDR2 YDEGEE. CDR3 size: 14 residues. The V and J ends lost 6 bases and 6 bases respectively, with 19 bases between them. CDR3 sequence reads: CASTLRLELAEQYF. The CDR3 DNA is TGTGCCAGCACCCTGAGGTTAGAGTTGGCCGAGCAGTACTTC.

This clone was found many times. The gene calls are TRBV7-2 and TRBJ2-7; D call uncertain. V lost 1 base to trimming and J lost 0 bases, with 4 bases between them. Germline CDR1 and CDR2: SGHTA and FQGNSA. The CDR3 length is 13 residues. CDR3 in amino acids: CASSLVDSYEQYF. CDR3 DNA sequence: TGTGCCAGCAGCTTAGTAGACTCCTACGAGCAGTACTTC.